The T cell receptor (beta chain) under discussion was sequenced for a study of cytomegalovirus exposure and HLA in healthy donors. Study-wide results and limits: Most TCR sequences proved rare, with some public TCRs found in many donors. Among TCR beta chains, those listed as cytomegalovirus-associated numbered more than 150. Follow-up analysis later connected one missense variant in DCLRE1C with trimming of TCR beta V- and J-genes. TCR beta sequences reportedly predicted most subjects' HLA-A and HLA-B alleles accurately.

Germline assignment: CDR1 LGHNT and CDR2 FRNRAP. The CDR3 runs 16 residues. V was clipped by 4 bases and J by 8 bases, with 23 bases between them. The study ran its PCR with 60 Vbeta and 13 Jbeta primers. TCRdb keeps only in-frame clones here, not all; method: immunoSEQ multiplex PCR. The table shows around 180,000 clones, with around four fifths occurring only once. On this clone: Its antigen is undetermined.

The clonotype originates from a woman in her 40s in good health and CMV-seronegative. What was sequenced was PBMCs. This chain connects TRBV12-5 to TRBJ1-1; a possible D gene is TRBD1 (6 bases). The CDR3 here is CASGSSQGTFVWEAFF. The CDR3 DNA sequence: TGTGCTAGTGGTTCCTCACAGGGCACCTTTGTTTGGGAAGCTTTCTTT.